The rows below give T cell receptor beta chains drawn from one sample of a study of T cell changes during pregnancy in multiple sclerosis. Sequencing was performed with immunoSEQ multiplex PCR; in TCRdb, only in-frame clones are kept and a portion is missing. The data show about 85,000 clones, approximately 91% seen once. This material consisted of peripheral blood, taken in the first trimester of pregnancy. Every receptor here comes from a female donor with multiple sclerosis, enrolled in a pregnancy study. Both conserved end residues are trimmed from each CDR3. The order of the fields is V gene, J gene, CDR3 length, D gene, CDR3 protein. D genes are given only for firm matches.

>TRBV9|TRBJ1-4|14|TRBD1
ASSVGTGFGDEKLF
>TRBV5-4|TRBJ2-5|12|TRBD2
ASSLERGGETQY
>TRBV7-9|TRBJ1-1|13|TRBD1
ASRGTGGRDTEAF
>TRBV4-3|TRBJ2-7|13|-
ASSHPGVPSYEQY
>TRBV9|TRBJ1-2|13|-
ASSNRVGGSYGYT
>TRBV5-1|TRBJ2-7|13|-
ASSSPGGRSYEQY
>TRBV30|TRBJ2-2|13|-
AWSVGAQGTGELF
>TRBV9|TRBJ2-7|14|TRBD2
ASSASGTSGLYEQY
>TRBV18|TRBJ2-5|13|TRBD1
ASSPGQGRGETQY
>TRBV7-2|TRBJ1-2|14|-
ASSLAAGKFNYGYT
>TRBV19|TRBJ1-6|12|TRBD1
ASTPGQNNSPLH
>TRBV9|TRBJ2-3|14|TRBD1
ASSPRQGVATDTQY